These 13 T cell receptor beta chains were all obtained from the same sample, sequenced in a study. TCRdb reanalysed the 5' RACE reads using MiXCR and keeps one entry per CDR3 protein. In the table there are around 52,000 distinct CDR3 sequences, 28% of which are singletons. Sequenced input: tumor-infiltrating memory CD4+ T cells sorted from the breast tumor. Stated subset: memory CD4+ T cells, CD4+CD45RO+CD25-. Receptors were obtained from a female donor with breast cancer.

The chain employs TRBV10-1 and TRBJ2-5; 8 bases match TRBD1. CDR1 is WNHNN, CDR2 SYGVQD, per germline (reference sequence). This CDR3 has 13 residues. V shed 6 bases, J shed 3 bases, and the junction held 3 bases outside the gene matches. The CDR3 region is CASSRGHEETQYF. CDR3 coding DNA: TGCGCCAGCAGCAGGGGGCACGAAGAGACCCAGTACTTC.

V gene TRBV7-6 combines with J gene TRBJ2-2; maybe TRBD2 (6 bases). The V end lost 5 bases, the J end lost 1 base, and 14 bases lay between the germline ends. The CDR3 is made up of 16 amino acids. CDR1 and CDR2 from the germline V gene are SGHVS and FNYEAQ. The CDR3 nucleotides are TGTGCCAGCAGCCGTCGGGAGAGCGGGAACACCGGGGAGCTGTTTTTT. This codes for CASSRRESGNTGELFF.

V and J are TRBV29-1 and TRBJ1-1; D may be TRBD1 (5 bases). V gave up 4 bases and J gave up 4 bases, with 13 bases separating them. Germline CDR1 reads SQVTM; CDR2 reads ANQGSEA. The CDR3 runs to 13 residues. This CDR3 reads CSVAHGGGTEAFF. The CDR3 DNA sequence: TGCAGCGTTGCCCACGGGGGGGGCACTGAAGCTTTCTTT.

This clonotype came up a few times. V and J are TRBV4-2 and TRBJ1-5, with 11 bases fitting TRBD1. After removal of 1 base from V and 6 bases from J, the junction contained 2 bases not matched to a gene. Germline CDR1 LGHNA, CDR2 YNFKEQ. This CDR3 has 15 amino acids. The CDR3 DNA sequence: TGTGCCAGCAGCCAAGGGGGGACAGGGGGTCAGCCCCAGCATTTT. This encodes CASSQGGTGGQPQHF.

The chain recombines TRBV3-1 with TRBJ1-1; 9 bases map to TRBD1. Germline CDR1 LGHDT, CDR2 YNNKEL (reference sequence). V gave up 3 bases and J gave up 2 bases; unmatched junction bases: 13. The CDR3 totals 18 residues. The CDR3 nucleotides are TGTGCCAGCAGCCATCTGACCACCTTACAGGGGGCTAACACTGAAGCTTTCTTT. This translates into CASSHLTTLQGANTEAFF.

The chain uses TRBV4-3 and TRBJ1-6; no firm D call. V was shortened by 0 bases and J by 6 bases, with 9 bases between the two germline ends. The V gene's germline CDR1 is LGHNA and CDR2 YSLEER. The CDR3 spans 15 residues. CDR3 nucleotides: TGCGCCAGCAGCCAAGATGGCACCGTTAATTCACCCCTCCACTTT. Translated, it gives CASSQDGTVNSPLHF.

The chain joins TRBV7-2 to TRBJ2-2; D gene unclear. In germline, CDR1 is SGHTA, CDR2 FQGNSA. V dropped 5 bases and J dropped 4 bases, with 17 bases sitting between them. The CDR3 has 16 residues. The CDR3 reads CASSPAAGRATGELFF. Written as DNA, the CDR3 is TGTGCCAGCAGCCCCGCCGCAGGCCGCGCCACCGGGGAGCTGTTTTTT.

In regard to this clonotype: A single base separates this from a much larger clone, so it may be a read error. The V call is TRBV6-2 or TRBV6-3, the J call TRBJ2-7; 7 bases align to TRBD1. This CDR3 region has 15 residues. Per germline, CDR1 MNHEY and CDR2 SVGEGT. The CDR3 loop is CASSRAGGRTYGQYF. The DNA of the CDR3 is TGTGCCAGCAGTCGGGCAGGGGGACGTACCTACGGGCAGTACTTC.

The rearrangement links TRBV20-1 to TRBJ1-2; 7 bases line up with TRBD1. Germline V lookup: CDR1 DFQATT, CDR2 SNEGSKA (reference sequence). This CDR3 contains 11 residues. The V gene end was trimmed by 4 bases and the J gene end by 7 bases; junction bases not matched to a gene: 3. This CDR3 is CSAIRQGGYTF. CDR3 in DNA: TGCAGTGCTATCCGACAGGGTGGCTACACCTTC.

Concerning this clonotype: This CDR3 is missing its conserved last phenylalanine or tryptophan, likely due to a read error. V and J are TRBV25-1 and TRBJ1-1; D perhaps matches TRBD1 (5 bases). The V gene's germline CDR1 is MGHDK and CDR2 SYGVNS. V lost 0 bases, J lost 3 bases, and 14 bases lay in between. CDR3 length: 16 amino acids. The CDR3: CASSEYGGAGDTEAFL. CDR3 sequence (DNA): TGTGCCAGCAGTGAATATGGGGGAGCGGGGGACACTGAAGCTTTCCTT.

This chain joins TRBV7-9 and TRBJ2-2; D gene unclear. Germline V lookup: CDR1 SEHNR, CDR2 FQNEAQ (reference sequence). The CDR3 runs 13 residues. V was pared by 1 base and J by 7 bases, with 7 bases between. CDR3 sequence: CASSLEFGGELFF. CDR3 nucleotide sequence: TGTGCCAGCAGCTTAGAATTCGGCGGGGAGCTGTTTTTT.

In the case of this clonotype: Compared with germline, one end of the junction differs, possibly owing to a read error. The chain links TRBV5-1 to TRBJ2-7; 8 nucleotides line up with TRBD1. The CDR3 has 12 residues. Germline V CDR1 and CDR2: SGHRS, YFSETQ. As DNA, the CDR3 is TGCGCCAGCAGGAATGACCGGGACAGGCCCCACTTC. The encoded protein is CASRNDRDRPHF.

Turning to this clonotype: This is likely a read error, given that the CDR3 carries no conserved phenylalanine or tryptophan at its end. This chain links TRBV20-1 with TRBJ1-1; the D is unclear. This CDR3 comprises 13 residues. The germline CDR1 and CDR2 sequences are DFQATT and SNEGSKA (reference sequence). V lost 1 base and J 0 bases, leaving 6 bases between the germline ends. The CDR3 nucleotides are TGCAGTGCTAGAGGAACCATGAACACTGAAGCTTTCCTT. Protein: CSARGTMNTEAFL.